The text below deals with one T cell receptor beta chain. Per the authors' pipeline: From reference gene primer amplification, estimates of nucleated cell counts were derived. TCRdb keeps only in-frame clones here, not all; method: immunoSEQ multiplex PCR. That table supplies the V and J calls and clone size; D and trimming were determined from the DNA. The top ten hold less than 2.5% of the sample, which has around 150,000 clones, about nine tenths seen once. The sample originates from a study of blood T cell repertoires in COVID-19. Study-wide background: Donors in the United States, Italy and Spain gave samples during acute or convalescent COVID-19. PBMCs, B-cell-depleted T cells, or T cells were the source of the cDNA or gDNA that made up the material.

Germline V lookup: CDR1 LNHNV, CDR2 YYDKDF (reference sequence). Trimming took off 0 bases at V and 3 bases at J, with 12 bases between the two ends. CDR3 length equals 15 residues. Sample: peripheral blood. The chain joins TRBV15 to TRBJ2-7; unclear D gene. The receptor comes from a man aged 50-60 years with active COVID-19. The CDR3 is CATSREPRLSYEQYF. CDR3 in DNA: TGTGCCACCAGCAGAGAGCCTCGTCTTAGCTACGAGCAGTACTTC. The full variable domain, rest sourced from reference TRBV15 and TRBJ2-7, is DAMVIQNPRYQVTQFGKPVTLSCSQTLNHNVMYWYQQKSSQAPKLLFHYYDKDFNNEADTPDNFQSRRPNTSFCFLDIRSPGLGDTAMYLCATSREPRLSYEQYFGPGTRLTVT.